Detailed here is one TCR beta chain. Which antigen it targets is not known. To determine HCMV serostatus, a commercial ELISA kit was used to detect HCMV-specific IgG in serum. Peripheral blood mononuclear cells were isolated from blood by Ficoll density gradient centrifugation. These data come from a study of T cells expressing NK-cell markers (dated by TCRdb to about 2020). Background for the entire study: Seven to nine donors provided sorted CD3+CD56+NKG2C+, CD3+CD56+NKG2C- and CD3+CD56-NKG2C+ T-cell subsets, whose TCR beta-chain repertoires were profiled. Randomly selected healthy volunteers, three men and five women, were used as the eight sequenced donors. Libraries were sequenced as 2 x 150 bp reads on Illumina HiSeq 2000/2500, MiSeq or NextSeq. Among the eight sequenced donors, only one was HCMV-seronegative, while the other seven were HCMV-seropositive. Beyond this particular receptor, the publication reports: Those dominant clonotypes were again the most abundant among CD3+CD56-NKG2C+ cells in four donors, at about 28.3-60.1%. Whether the expanded NKG2C-expressing T cell clones were specific for HCMV antigens remained unclear. For roughly six donors, the dominant CD3+CD56+NKG2C+ clonotypes were among the top 10 CD8+ clonotypes and accounted for 1.0-7.0% of CD8+ T cells.

Sequencing used an Illumina HiSeq 2000. 5'RACE template switching, by which a universal primer site and unique molecular identifiers were added, was used to make TCR beta cDNA libraries. cDNA synthesis was primed from the TCR beta constant segment, followed by two successive PCR amplification steps. Processing in the source paper ran as follows. MIGEC was used to demultiplex reads and group reads by UMI, and MiTCR was used to assemble and quantify clonotypes. Only TCR cDNA sequences supported by at least two reads were kept to exclude erroneous sequences. The tcR package was used for downstream repertoire analysis, and clonotypes were matched between fractions using CDR3 nucleotide sequence together with V segment. VDJmatch was used to annotate antigen specificity against VDJdb, with one amino acid substitution in CDR3 permitted. TCRdb reprocessed the raw reads; every CDR3 protein sequence is a single record, and DNA is not supplied. What appears here as the V and J calls and clone size reflects TCRdb's work, not the paper's. The data table for this sample lists 400,000 or so distinct CDR3 sequences. The ten biggest clones cover roughly a tenth of the sample.

The clonotype was recovered from a woman in her fifties or sixties in good health. Donor details come from another sample of the same person, matched by shared clones. The sample comprised blood T cells: a sorted CD56 or NKG2C T cell subset, CD4+ or CD8+ T cells, or bulk PBMC T cells (not recorded which).

CDR3 sequence: CASKGPGTGELFF. The chain couples TRBV12-3 or TRBV12-4 to TRBJ2-2; without DNA, the TCRdb call of TRBD2 cannot be checked. The CDR3 numbers 13 residues from cysteine through phenylalanine. No DNA is listed.